This is a list of T cell receptor beta chains from one sample in a study of shared clonotypes between healthy human individuals. Only in-frame clones appear in the TCRdb table, and some are missing; sequencing was by immunoSEQ multiplex PCR. In the table there are roughly 2.5 million clones, 90% to 95% of which are singletons. The material sequenced was naive CD4+ T cells sorted from blood. The receptors were gathered from a man between 18 and 35 years old in good health. CDR3s include the opening cysteine and the closing phenylalanine or tryptophan.

v_gene | CDR3aa
TRBV28 | CASSLQEPGYTF
TRBV5-1 | CASSLDLRNNEQFF
TRBV19 | CASSDRAAQHF
TRBV6-6 | CASNGGLETQYF
TRBV18 | CASSPEFGSEYGYTF
TRBV30 | CAWSFRRTGDQPQHF
TRBV10-1 | CASSATQGALGEQFF
TRBV5-1 | CASSLQAYSYEQYF
TRBV18 | CASSPRVGNSPLHF
TRBV2 | CASRGQGRGEQYF
TRBV4-2 | CASSSTGQGWDEQYF
TRBV27 | CASSIRTGDGGELFF
TRBV6-5 | CASSRGGSSYNEQFF
TRBV10-3 | CAIIWTSAQETQYF
TRBV6-6 | CASSVGPIGGYTF
TRBV5-1 | CASSLGGTNQPQHF
TRBV9 | CASSGGQGSYNEQFF
TRBV29-1 | CSVARGASYEQYF
TRBV20-1 | CSAARGEQFF
TRBV28 | CASQGAYEQYF
TRBV7-2 | CASSLDGGNEQFF
TRBV5-1 | CASSPAGQSYEQYF
TRBV4-1 | CASSQDRWSASTDTQYF
TRBV15 | CATSRVKFDEQYF
TRBV5-1 | CASSLEVDTQYF